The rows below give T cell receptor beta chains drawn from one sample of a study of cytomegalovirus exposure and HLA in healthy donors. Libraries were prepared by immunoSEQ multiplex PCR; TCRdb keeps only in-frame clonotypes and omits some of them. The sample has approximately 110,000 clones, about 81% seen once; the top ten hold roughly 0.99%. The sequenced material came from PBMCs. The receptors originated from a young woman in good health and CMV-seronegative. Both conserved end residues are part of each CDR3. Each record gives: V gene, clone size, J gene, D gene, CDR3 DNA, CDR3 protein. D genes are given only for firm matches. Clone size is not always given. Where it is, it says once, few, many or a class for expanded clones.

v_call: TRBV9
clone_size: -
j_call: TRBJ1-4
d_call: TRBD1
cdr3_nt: TGTGCCAGCAGCGTAAGGTCAGGGGGTGGTGAAAAACTGTTTTTT
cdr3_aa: CASSVRSGGGEKLFF

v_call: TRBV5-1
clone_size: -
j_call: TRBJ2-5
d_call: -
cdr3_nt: TGCGCCAGCAGCTTGATAGTGGGGAGCCAAGAGACCCAGTACTTC
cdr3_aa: CASSLIVGSQETQYF

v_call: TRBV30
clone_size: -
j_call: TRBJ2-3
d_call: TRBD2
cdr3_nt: TGTGCCTGGATTCGGGGGGGGTTCACAGATACGCAGTATTTT
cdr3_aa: CAWIRGGFTDTQYF

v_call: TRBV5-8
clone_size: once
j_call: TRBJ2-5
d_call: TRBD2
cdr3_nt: TGTGCCAGCAGCTTGTCTAGCGGGTACCAAGAGACCCAGTACTTC
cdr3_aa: CASSLSSGYQETQYF

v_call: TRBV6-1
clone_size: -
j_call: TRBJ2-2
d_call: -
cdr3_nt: TGTGCCAGCAGTCCCCGGCGGACCGGGGAGCTGTTTTTT
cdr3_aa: CASSPRRTGELFF

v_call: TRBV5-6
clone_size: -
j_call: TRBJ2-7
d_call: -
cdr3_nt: TGTGCCAGCAGCCTTAGACAGATCTACGAGCAGTACTTC
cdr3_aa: CASSLRQIYEQYF

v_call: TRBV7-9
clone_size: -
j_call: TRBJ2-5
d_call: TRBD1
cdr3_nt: TGTGCCAGCAGCTACGGACAGGGGGAGACCCAGTACTTC
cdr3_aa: CASSYGQGETQYF

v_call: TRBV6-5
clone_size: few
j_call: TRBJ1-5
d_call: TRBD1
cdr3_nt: TGTGCCAGCATGAGAGGGACAGAAAATCAGCCCCAGCATTTT
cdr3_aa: CASMRGTENQPQHF

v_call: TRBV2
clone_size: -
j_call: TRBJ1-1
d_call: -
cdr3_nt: TGTGCCAGCAGGCTGGGGGGGTGGGGGAACACTGAAGCTTTCTTT
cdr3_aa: CASRLGGWGNTEAFF

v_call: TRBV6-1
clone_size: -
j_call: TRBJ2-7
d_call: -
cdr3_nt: TGTGCCAGCAGTGTGAATCCCCGCGTCTACGAGCAGTACTTC
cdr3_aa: CASSVNPRVYEQYF

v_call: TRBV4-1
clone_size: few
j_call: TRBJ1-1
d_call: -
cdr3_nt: TGCGCCAGCAGCCAAAGGGGGGGAAACACTGAAGCTTTCTTT
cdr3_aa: CASSQRGGNTEAFF

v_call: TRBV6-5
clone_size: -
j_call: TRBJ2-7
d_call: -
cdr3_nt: TGTGCCAGCAGTTACTCAGTTGGGGCGGAGCAGTACTTC
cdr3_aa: CASSYSVGAEQYF

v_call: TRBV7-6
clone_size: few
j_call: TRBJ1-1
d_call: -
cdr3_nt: TGTGCCAGCTCGGTCGGGGGGGCGATAGACACTGAAGCTTTCTTT
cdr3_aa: CASSVGGAIDTEAFF

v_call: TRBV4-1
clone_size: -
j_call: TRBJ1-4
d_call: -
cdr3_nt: TGCGCCAGCAGCCAAACCCCCAGGGCGGCTAATGAAAAACTGTTTTTT
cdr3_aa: CASSQTPRAANEKLFF

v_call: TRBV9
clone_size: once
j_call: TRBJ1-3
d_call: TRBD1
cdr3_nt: TGTGCCAGCAGTACACAGGGGTCTGGAAACACCATATATTTT
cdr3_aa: CASSTQGSGNTIYF

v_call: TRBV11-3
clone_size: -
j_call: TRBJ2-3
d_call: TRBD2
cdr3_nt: TGTGCCAGCAGCTCCGTAGCGGGAGGAAGTACAGATACGCAGTATTTT
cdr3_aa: CASSSVAGGSTDTQYF

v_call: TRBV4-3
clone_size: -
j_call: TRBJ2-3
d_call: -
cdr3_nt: TGCGCCAGCAGCCAAGTGGTTAGCGGCGTGTTTCCAGATACGCAGTATTTT
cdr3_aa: CASSQVVSGVFPDTQYF

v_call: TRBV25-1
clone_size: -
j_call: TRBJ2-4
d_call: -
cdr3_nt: TGTGCCAGCAGTGAGCCGGGAGCCAAAAACATTCAGTACTTC
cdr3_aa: CASSEPGAKNIQYF

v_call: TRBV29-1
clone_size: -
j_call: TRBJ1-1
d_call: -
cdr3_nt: TGCAGCGTTTGGGGGGACACTGAAGCTTTCTTT
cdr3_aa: CSVWGDTEAFF

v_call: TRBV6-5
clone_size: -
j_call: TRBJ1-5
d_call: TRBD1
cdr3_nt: TGTGCCAGCAGCCGAGACAGGGTGGGTCAGCCCCAGCATTTT
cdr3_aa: CASSRDRVGQPQHF